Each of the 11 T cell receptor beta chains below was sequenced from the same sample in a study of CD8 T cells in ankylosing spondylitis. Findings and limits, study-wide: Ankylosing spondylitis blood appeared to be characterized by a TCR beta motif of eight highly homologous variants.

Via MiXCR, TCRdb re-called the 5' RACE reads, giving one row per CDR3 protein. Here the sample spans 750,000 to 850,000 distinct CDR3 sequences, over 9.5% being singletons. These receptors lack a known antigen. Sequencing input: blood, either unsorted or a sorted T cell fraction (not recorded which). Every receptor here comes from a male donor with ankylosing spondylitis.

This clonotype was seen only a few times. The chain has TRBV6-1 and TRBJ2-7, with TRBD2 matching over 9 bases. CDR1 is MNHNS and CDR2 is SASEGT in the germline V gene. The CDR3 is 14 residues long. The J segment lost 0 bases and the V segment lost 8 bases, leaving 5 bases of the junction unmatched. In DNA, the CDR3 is TGTGCCAGCTTACCTAGCGGGGACTCCTACGAGCAGTACTTC. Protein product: CASLPSGDSYEQYF.

This CDR3 is CASRLSPGQGNEQYF. The CDR3 DNA follows: TGCGCCAGCAGGTTGTCCCCGGGACAGGGCAACGAGCAGTACTTC. The chain couples TRBV5-1 to TRBJ2-7, with TRBD1 identical over 9 bases. The CDR3 contains 15 residues. V lost 5 bases and J lost 5; bases outside the gene matches: 11. Germline assignment: CDR1 SGHRS and CDR2 YFSETQ.

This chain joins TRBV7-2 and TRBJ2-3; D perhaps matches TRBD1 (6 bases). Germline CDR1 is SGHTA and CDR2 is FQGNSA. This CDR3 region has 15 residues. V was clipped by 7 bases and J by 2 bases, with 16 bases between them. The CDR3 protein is CASNPMGHFTDTQYF. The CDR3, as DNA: TGTGCCAGCAACCCTATGGGACATTTCACAGATACGCAGTATTTT.

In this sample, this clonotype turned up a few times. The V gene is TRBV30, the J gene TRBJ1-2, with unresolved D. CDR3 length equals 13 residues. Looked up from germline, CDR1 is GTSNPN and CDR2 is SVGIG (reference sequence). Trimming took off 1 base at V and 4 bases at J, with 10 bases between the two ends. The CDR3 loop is CAWSDKQTYGYTF. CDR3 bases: TGTGCCTGGAGTGATAAACAGACCTATGGCTACACCTTC.

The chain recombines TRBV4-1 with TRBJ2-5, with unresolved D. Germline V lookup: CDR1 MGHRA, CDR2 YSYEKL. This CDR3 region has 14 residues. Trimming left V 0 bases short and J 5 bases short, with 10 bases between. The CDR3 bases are TGCGCCAGCAGCCAAGATCCGCTGCGCGAGACCCAGTACTTC. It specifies CASSQDPLRETQYF.

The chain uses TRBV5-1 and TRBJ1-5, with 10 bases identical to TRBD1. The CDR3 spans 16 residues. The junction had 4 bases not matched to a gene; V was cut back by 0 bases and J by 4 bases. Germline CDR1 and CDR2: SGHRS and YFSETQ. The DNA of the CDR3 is TGCGCCAGCAGCTTGGTTCCGGGACAGGGGAATCAGCCCCAGCATTTT. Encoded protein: CASSLVPGQGNQPQHF.

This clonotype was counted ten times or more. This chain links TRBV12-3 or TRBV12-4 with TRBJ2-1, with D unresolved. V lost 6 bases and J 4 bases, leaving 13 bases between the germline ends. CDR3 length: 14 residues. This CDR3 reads CASSLVAEYNEQFF. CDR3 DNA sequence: TGTGCCAGCAGCCTTGTGGCGGAGTACAATGAGCAGTTCTTC.

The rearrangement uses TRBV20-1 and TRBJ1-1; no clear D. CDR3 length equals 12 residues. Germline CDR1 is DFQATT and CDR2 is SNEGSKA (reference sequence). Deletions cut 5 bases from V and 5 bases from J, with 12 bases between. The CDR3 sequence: CSALEYATEAFF. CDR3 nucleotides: TGCAGTGCTCTGGAATATGCGACTGAAGCTTTCTTT.

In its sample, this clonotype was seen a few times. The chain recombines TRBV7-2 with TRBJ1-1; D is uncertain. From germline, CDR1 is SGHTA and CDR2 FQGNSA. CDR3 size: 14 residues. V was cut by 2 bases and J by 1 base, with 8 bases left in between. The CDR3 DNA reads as TGTGCCAGCAGCTTATACTGGGGGAACACTGAAGCTTTCTTT. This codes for CASSLYWGNTEAFF. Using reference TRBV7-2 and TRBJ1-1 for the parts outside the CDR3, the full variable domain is GAGVSQSPSNKVTEKGKDVELRCDPISGHTALYWYRQSLGQGLEFLIYFQGNSAPDKSGLPSDRFSAERTGGSVSTLTIQRTQQEDSAVYLCASSLYWGNTEAFFGQGTRLTVV.

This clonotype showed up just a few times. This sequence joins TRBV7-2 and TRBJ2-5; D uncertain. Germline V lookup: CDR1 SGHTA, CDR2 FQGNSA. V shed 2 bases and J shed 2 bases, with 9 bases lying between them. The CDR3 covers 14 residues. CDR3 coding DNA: TGTGCCAGCAGCTTATTCCCCGTACAAGAGACCCAGTACTTC. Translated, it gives CASSLFPVQETQYF.

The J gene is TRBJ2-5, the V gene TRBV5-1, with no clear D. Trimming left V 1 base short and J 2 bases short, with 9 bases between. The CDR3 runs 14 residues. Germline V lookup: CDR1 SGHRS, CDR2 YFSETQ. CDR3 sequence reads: CASSLTHGQETQYF. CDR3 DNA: TGCGCCAGCAGCTTGACGCACGGGCAAGAGACCCAGTACTTC.